One and the same sample provided the 5 T cell receptor beta chains below, sequenced in a study of tumor-infiltrating lymphocytes in localized non-small cell lung cancer (dated by TCRdb to the early 2020s). Libraries were built with the immunoSEQ multiplex PCR assay. The immuneACCESS repertoire file appears here via TCRdb, limited to in-frame rearrangements. These files lack a portion of the clones; in checked studies, under half of the deficit traces to unresolved V genes, and the cause of the others is not known. Recorded for this sample are approximately 12,000 clones; 78% of them occurred a single time. The ten most abundant clones make up approximately 4.8% of the sample. The specimen sequenced was lung tumor tissue. All receptors come from a human donor with non-small cell lung cancer.

The sample holds one count of this clone. The rearrangement links TRBV7-2 to TRBJ1-1; D unresolved. The CDR3 is 13 amino acids. Trimming cost V 5 bases and J 0 bases, with 7 bases left between them. CDR1 and CDR2 from the germline V gene are SGHTA and FQGNSA. The CDR3 loop reads CASSTDMNTEAFF. DNA of the CDR3: TGTGCCAGCAGCACCGATATGAACACTGAAGCTTTCTTT.

The V call is TRBV5-6, the J call TRBJ2-5; TRBD1 is a possible D gene (5 bases). Germline V gene lookup returns CDR1 SGHDT and CDR2 YYEEEE. V lost 0 bases, J lost 3 bases, and 15 bases lay in between. The CDR3 contains 16 residues. The CDR3: CASSLGGYAGKETQYF. DNA of the CDR3: TGTGCCAGCAGCTTGGGTGGCTATGCAGGGAAAGAGACCCAGTACTTC.

The rearrangement links TRBV7-2 to TRBJ2-7; tentative D call: TRBD1 (6 bases). CDR1 and CDR2 (germline): SGHTA, FQGNSA. This CDR3 is built from 15 residues. V was pared by 4 bases and J by 3 bases, with 16 bases between. The DNA of the CDR3 is TGTGCCAGCAGCTCCCGACAGGCCACACGCTACGAGCAGTACTTC. Its protein is CASSSRQATRYEQYF. The variable domain in full, with the rest retrieved from reference TRBV7-2 and TRBJ2-7, is GAGVSQSPSNKVTEKGKDVELRCDPISGHTALYWYRQSLGQGLEFLIYFQGNSAPDKSGLPSDRFSAERTGGSVSTLTIQRTQQEDSAVYLCASSSRQATRYEQYFGPGTRLTVT.

The V call is TRBV28, the J call TRBJ2-1; maybe TRBD1 (6 bases). Germline V gene data show CDR1 as MDHEN and CDR2 as SYDVKM. The CDR3 length is 14 residues. V was clipped by 6 bases and J by 6 bases, with 15 bases between them. The CDR3, as DNA: TGTGCCAGCAGGGGGGACACCAACCCCAATGAGCAGTTCTTC. Translating gives CASRGDTNPNEQFF.

This clone came up a few times. The chain links TRBV28 to TRBJ1-2, with TRBD1 matching 9 bases. The V segment lost 7 bases and the J segment 3 bases; nucleotides outside the gene matches: 15. The CDR3 sequence is 17 residues long. The germline V gene encodes CDR1 MDHEN and CDR2 SYDVKM. The DNA of the CDR3 is TGTGCCAGCATCCCCCCCGGACAGGGGAGTCCCTACTATGGCTACACCTTC. It specifies CASIPPGQGSPYYGYTF.